This is a list of T cell receptor beta chains from one sample in a study of sequential checkpoint blockade in melanoma. This table comes from immunoSEQ multiplex PCR, and its TCRdb copy is limited to in-frame clones, with some not included. Of more than 10,000 clones in the sample, approximately 60% were seen once. This material consisted of CD8+ T cells sorted from blood (inferred from file names), taken from a patient given nivolumab and ipilimumab in sequence. The source is a human donor with melanoma. Each CDR3 is given with its conserved first and last residue. The order of the fields is CDR3 length, D gene, V gene, J gene, clone size, CDR3 DNA, CDR3 protein. A D gene is named only where the DNA matches it firmly. Expanded clones are given a class, and other clones once, few, many or no size at all.

>14|TRBD1|TRBV19|TRBJ2-7|-
TGTGCCAGTAGCGTGAGACAGGGGGCATACGAGCAGTACTTC
CASSVRQGAYEQYF
>11|-|TRBV29-1|TRBJ1-2|-
TGCAGCGTCCCAATGAACTATGGCTACACCTTC
CSVPMNYGYTF
>12|-|TRBV27|TRBJ2-7|-
TGTGCCAGCAGTTCCTCAGGGTCCGAGCAGTACTTC
CASSSSGSEQYF
>12|-|TRBV30|TRBJ2-7|-
TGTGCCTGGAATACAGGTACCTACGAGCAGTACTTC
CAWNTGTYEQYF
>15|TRBD1|TRBV27|TRBJ2-7|-
TGTGCCAGCAGTACTCACAGGGGCTTCAACTACGAGCAGTACTTC
CASSTHRGFNYEQYF
>15|TRBD1|TRBV28|TRBJ2-7|-
TGTGCCAGCAGTTCCGGGACAGGGGCTGACTACGAGCAGTACTTC
CASSSGTGADYEQYF
>13|-|TRBV21-1|TRBJ1-4|few
TGTGCCAGCTTGGACAGGGGGGACGAAAAACTGTTTTTT
CASLDRGDEKLFF
>14|-|TRBV7-6|TRBJ1-5|-
TGTGCCAGCAGCTTAGAGGGGTCCTACCAGCCCCAGCATTTT
CASSLEGSYQPQHF
>14|-|TRBV18|TRBJ1-4|once
TGTGCCAGCTCACCCATGGACAGCCAAGAAAAACTGTTTTTT
CASSPMDSQEKLFF
>14|TRBD1|TRBV10-3|TRBJ1-5|-
TGTGCCATCAGTTTCGACAGGGGTGATGAAGCCCAGCATTTT
CAISFDRGDEAQHF
>15|-|TRBV11-1|TRBJ2-7|few
TGTGCCAGCAGCCCAAAGAAAGGACAAACCTACGAGCAGTACTTC
CASSPKKGQTYEQYF
>11|-|TRBV12-5|TRBJ2-7|few
TGTGCTAGTGGTTGGCAAGTCGAGCAGTACTTC
CASGWQVEQYF
>15|TRBD2|TRBV7-9|TRBJ2-1|-
TGTGCCAGCAGCTCCTCCGGGACTATCAACAATGAGCAGTTCTTC
CASSSSGTINNEQFF
>16|TRBD1|TRBV6-1|TRBJ1-1|few
TGTGCCAGCAGTGATCCGGAATCCGGGACAGAAACTGAAGCTTTCTTT
CASSDPESGTETEAFF
>20|TRBD2|TRBV4-2|TRBJ2-7|-
TGTGCCAGCAGCCAAGTAACGGGACTAGCGGGTGACAGAAGCTCCTACGAGCAGTACTTC
CASSQVTGLAGDRSSYEQYF
>14|TRBD2|TRBV6-5|TRBJ2-1|once
TGTGCCAGCGGCCCGGGAGGGAGGTACAATGAGCAGTTCTTC
CASGPGGRYNEQFF
>15|TRBD1|TRBV5-1|TRBJ1-2|-
TGCGCCAGCAGCCCCGGCAGGGGGACTAACTATGGCTACACCTTC
CASSPGRGTNYGYTF
>14|-|TRBV7-6|TRBJ1-2|-
TGTGCCAGCAGCTTAGGGTCAGGCAACTATGGCTACACCTTC
CASSLGSGNYGYTF
>16|TRBD1|TRBV7-2|TRBJ2-7|few
TGTGCCAGCAGCTTAGCATCGGGACAGGGGGCGTACGAGCAGTACTTC
CASSLASGQGAYEQYF
>16|TRBD2|TRBV7-8|TRBJ2-3|-
TGTGCCAGCAGCCTCGGGAGGTCCGGACCCACAGATACGCAGTATTTT
CASSLGRSGPTDTQYF
>14|-|TRBV2|TRBJ2-2|-
TGTGCCAGCTCTAGTTTACCGAACACCGGGGAGCTGTTTTTT
CASSSLPNTGELFF
>19|TRBD2|TRBV27|TRBJ2-7|few
TGTGCCAGCAGTACCCGCTTTTCCGGGACTAGCGGGAGCTACTACGAGCAGTACTTC
CASSTRFSGTSGSYYEQYF
>15|-|TRBV30|TRBJ2-1|-
TGTGCCTGGAGTGGGGGACTCTACTCCTACAATGAGCAGTTCTTC
CAWSGGLYSYNEQFF
>12|-|TRBV7-9|TRBJ2-5|-
TGTGCCAGCAGCTTCGGGCAAGAGACCCAGTACTTC
CASSFGQETQYF
>17|TRBD2|TRBV18|TRBJ2-2|-
TGTGCCAGCTCACCACGTCAGGGACTAGCGTCTGGCGGGGAGCTGTTTTTT
CASSPRQGLASGGELFF
>15|-|TRBV4-3|TRBJ2-7|-
TGCGCCAGCAGCCAAGAGCAGGGGCGCTCCTACGAGCAGTACTTC
CASSQEQGRSYEQYF
>15|-|TRBV7-6|TRBJ2-7|-
TGTGCCAGCAGCTTAGATTTAGGGCAGGGAAACGAGCAGTACTTC
CASSLDLGQGNEQYF
>13|TRBD1|TRBV7-8|TRBJ2-5|-
TGTGCCAGCAGCTCGACAGGGCTCGAGACCCAGTACTTC
CASSSTGLETQYF
>11|-|TRBV6-1|TRBJ1-2|-
TGTGCCAGCAGGTCCGGTTATGGCTACACCTTC
CASRSGYGYTF
>14|TRBD1|TRBV19|TRBJ2-7|medium-sized
TGTGCCAGTAATCCCCGACAGGGTTCCCACGAGCAGTACTTC
CASNPRQGSHEQYF
>15|-|TRBV7-9|TRBJ2-7|hyperexpanded
TGTGCCAGCAGCCCAAAGAAAGGACAAACCTACGAGCAGTACTTC
CASSPKKGQTYEQYF